These T cell receptor beta chains were read from a single sample in a study of regulatory T cells in long-lasting Graves disease. In TCRdb, the multiplex PCR reads were re-called with MiXCR into one record per CDR3 protein. The repertoire holds around 400,000 distinct CDR3 sequences, about a quarter seen once, with roughly a quarter in the top ten. The sequences come from peripheral blood mononuclear cells (PBMCs), collected when the disease was refractory, from a patient treated with antithyroid drugs. The receptors shown here come from a female donor with Graves disease. Both conserved end residues are part of each CDR3. The D gene is left open where the match is weak. Clone size is not always given. Where it is, it says once, few, many or a class for expanded clones.

J gene	V gene	clone size	D gene	CDR3 protein	CDR3 DNA
TRBJ2-2	TRBV20-1	NA	NA	CSAMAPGELFF	TGCAGTGCTATGGCTCCCGGGGAGCTGTTTTTT
TRBJ1-5	TRBV20-1	many	TRBD1	CSARPTGSSNQPQHF	TGCAGTGCTAGACCGACAGGGAGCAGCAATCAGCCCCAGCATTTT
TRBJ1-1	TRBV12-3/TRBV12-4	many	NA	CASSSVRNTEAFF	TGTGCCAGCAGTTCAGTCCGTAATACTGAAGCTTTCTTT
TRBJ2-5	TRBV7-9	few	TRBD2	CASSGSGKETQYF	TGTGCCAGCAGCGGTAGCGGGAAGGAGACCCAGTACTTC
TRBJ1-2	TRBV6-2/TRBV6-3	NA	TRBD1	CASSATSGTGGGYYGYTF	TGTGCCAGCAGTGCAACTTCCGGGACAGGGGGAGGGTACTATGGCTACACCTTC
TRBJ2-7	TRBV20-1	many	TRBD2	CSAIPSGTEQYF	TGCAGTGCGATTCCTAGCGGGACCGAGCAGTACTTC
TRBJ1-6	TRBV6-1	many	TRBD1	CASSKGDRGPSPLHF	TGTGCCAGCAGTAAAGGGGACAGGGGGCCCTCACCCCTCCACTTT
TRBJ1-2	TRBV19	NA	NA	CASSKEVTYGYTF	TGTGCCAGTAGTAAAGAGGTTACCTATGGCTACACCTTC
TRBJ1-4	TRBV27	many	NA	CASSFAARGNEKLFF	TGTGCCAGCAGTTTTGCGGCTAGAGGAAATGAAAAACTGTTTTTT
TRBJ2-5	TRBV30	few	NA	CAWRKPGIQETQYF	TGTGCCTGGAGGAAGCCGGGGATCCAAGAGACCCAGTACTTC
TRBJ2-7	TRBV2	NA	NA	CASSESVSGEQYF	TGTGCCAGCAGTGAATCCGTTAGTGGCGAGCAGTACTTC
TRBJ2-2	TRBV7-2	NA	TRBD2	CASSGTSGGFGELFF	TGTGCCAGCAGCGGGACTAGCGGGGGTTTCGGGGAGCTGTTTTTT
TRBJ1-1	TRBV29-1	NA	NA	CSVDKKGTHGAFF	TGCAGCGTTGATAAGAAGGGCACCCACGGAGCTTTCTTT
TRBJ2-7	TRBV7-2	NA	TRBD1	CASSSTGFYEQYF	TGTGCCAGCAGCTCGACAGGGTTTTACGAGCAGTACTTC